These 20 T cell receptor beta chains were sequenced from one sample in a study of human T cells and chemical hapten exposure. TCRdb fed the RACE reads into MiXCR, producing one record per CDR3 protein. Of roughly 120,000 distinct CDR3 sequences in the sample, around 10% were seen once. The time point is: patch test 1, 2 weeks after DPC sensitization. Treatment denoted: therapeutic diphenylcyclopropenone sensitization with weekly scalp DPC. The sequences come from whole blood, collected in connection with sensitization to the hapten diphenylcyclopropenone (DPC). The receptors come from a woman between 45 and 65 years old with alopecia areata. Some clones in this sample may be carry-over from other donors' samples.

V gene TRBV20-1 combines with J gene TRBJ1-2; D gene ambiguous. The CDR3 covers 12 residues. V was trimmed by 7 bases and J by 6 bases, leaving 15 bases between them. Germline V gives CDR1 DFQATT, CDR2 SNEGSKA (reference sequence). The CDR3 DNA reads as TGCAGTGGATCAGGCGGGAAAGATGGCTACACCTTC. It is translated as CSGSGGKDGYTF.

The gene calls are TRBV5-4 and TRBJ1-2; no clear D. V lost 3 bases to trimming and J lost 5 bases, with 17 bases between them. From germline, CDR1 is SGHNT and CDR2 YYREEE (reference sequence). The CDR3 totals 15 residues. The CDR3: CASSSGRDLAYGYTF. CDR3 in DNA: TGTGCCAGCAGCTCAGGAAGGGATTTAGCATATGGCTACACCTTC.

This clonotype showed up just a few times. J is TRBJ2-3 and V is TRBV12-3 or TRBV12-4; 8 positions agree with TRBD2. The length of the CDR3 is 15 residues. V gave up 2 bases and J gave up 2 bases; unmatched junction bases: 3. The CDR3 spells CASSLNSGNTDTQYF. The CDR3 DNA reads TGTGCCAGCAGTTTAAATAGCGGGAACACAGATACGCAGTATTTT.

The chain combines TRBV6-6 with TRBJ1-1, with no clear D. V was cut by 0 bases and J by 0 bases, with 11 bases left in between. The CDR3 consists of 16 residues. Per the germline V gene, CDR1 is MNHNY and CDR2 is SVGAGI (reference sequence). The CDR3 DNA reads as TGTGCCAGCAGTTACTCGGCTCGGAGTATGAACACTGAAGCTTTCTTT. The encoded protein is CASSYSARSMNTEAFF.

V gene TRBV7-9 combines with J gene TRBJ2-3; 9 bases match TRBD1. The CDR3 runs to 15 residues. Per germline, CDR1 SEHNR and CDR2 FQNEAQ (reference sequence). V dropped 11 bases and J dropped 2; count of bases not matched to a gene: 11. The CDR3 DNA reads TGTGCCGTCCGCGGCGGACAGGGGTACACAGATACGCAGTATTTT. As protein: CAVRGGQGYTDTQYF.

The chain couples TRBV29-1 to TRBJ1-1; perhaps TRBD1 as D (5 bases). The CDR3 consists of 13 residues. Trimming shortened V by 7 bases and J by 1 base, and 13 bases separated the two germline ends. Germline lookup yields CDR1 SQVTM and CDR2 ANQGSEA. CDR3 sequence reads: CSGQGATNTEAFF. The CDR3 DNA follows: TGCAGCGGGCAAGGGGCGACGAACACTGAAGCTTTCTTT.

V gene TRBV9 combines with J gene TRBJ2-1; no reliable D call. V lost 4 bases to trimming and J lost 0 bases, with 14 bases between them. This CDR3 is 16 amino acids long. Germline CDR1 reads SGDLS; CDR2 reads YYNGEE. This CDR3 is CASSPHQRRSYNEQFF. Here the CDR3 DNA reads TGTGCCAGCAGCCCCCACCAGCGCCGCTCCTACAATGAGCAGTTCTTC.

This clonotype was picked up many times. The chain carries TRBV7-6 and TRBJ1-5; 9 bases fit TRBD1. The CDR3 length is 15 residues. Trimming removed 4 bases from V and 7 bases from J; junction bases left unmatched: 8. Germline V CDR1 and CDR2: SGHVS, FNYEAQ. DNA for the CDR3: TGTGCCAGCAGCTCGACAGGGGGTCACAGCCAGCCCCAGCATTTT. Its translation: CASSSTGGHSQPQHF.

The rearrangement joins TRBV29-1 to TRBJ1-1; D not certain. Germline loops: CDR1 SQVTM, CDR2 ANQGSEA. Trimming stripped 3 bases from V and 3 bases from J, with 14 bases between. The CDR3 extends over 14 amino acids. The CDR3 sequence is CSVENSPRDTEAFF. CDR3 DNA: TGCAGCGTTGAGAACTCCCCGAGGGACACTGAAGCTTTCTTT.

The table lists this clonotype with many counts. The chain uses TRBV11-2 and TRBJ2-1, with 7 bases aligning to TRBD2. Germline assignment: CDR1 SGHAT and CDR2 FQNNGV. This CDR3 has 15 residues. V was clipped by 5 bases and J by 8 bases; unmatched bases: 12. CDR3 loop: CASSLQPGGRYEQFF. DNA of the CDR3: TGTGCCAGCAGCCTCCAACCGGGGGGACGCTATGAGCAGTTCTTC. Supplemented by reference TRBV11-2 and TRBJ2-1, the full variable domain reads EAGVAQSPRYKIIEKRQSVAFWCNPISGHATLYWYQQILGQGPKLLIQFQNNGVVDDSQLPKDRFSAERLKGVDSTLKIQPAKLEDSAVYLCASSLQPGGRYEQFFGPGTRLTVL.

This chain links TRBV12-3 or TRBV12-4 with TRBJ2-5, with a tentative D call TRBD1 (6 bases). The CDR3 runs to 15 residues. V lost 6 bases and J 3 bases, leaving 17 bases between the germline ends. The CDR3 loop reads CASRGGPGEKETQYF. The CDR3 bases are TGTGCCAGCAGGGGTGGGCCAGGGGAGAAAGAGACCCAGTACTTC.

This rearrangement joins TRBV7-6 to TRBJ2-7; tentatively, D is TRBD1 (5 bases). The length of the CDR3 is 14 residues. V lost 1 base and J lost 4, with 11 bases in between. Germline V gives CDR1 SGHVS, CDR2 FNYEAQ. The CDR3 coding sequence is TGTGCCAGCAGCTTAGGGGCAGGGTTTTACGAGCAGTACTTC. It is translated as CASSLGAGFYEQYF.

Ten or more counts support this clonotype. The chain uses TRBV29-1 and TRBJ1-1, with 9 bases identical to TRBD1. Germline assignment: CDR1 SQVTM and CDR2 ANQGSEA. The trim removed 6 bases at V and 1 base at J, leaving 6 bases unmatched. CDR3 length: 14 residues. The CDR3 here is CSVLDRGGNTEAFF. The CDR3 DNA reads TGCAGCGTCCTAGACAGGGGGGGGAACACTGAAGCTTTCTTT.

This clonotype came up many times. This chain uses TRBV27 with TRBJ2-5, with D maybe TRBD1 (5 bases). The germline V gene encodes CDR1 MNHEY and CDR2 SMNVEV (reference sequence). CDR3 size: 14 residues. Between the trimmed V and J ends, which lost 3 bases and 5 bases, there was a span of 13 bases. CDR3 region: CASSFIGARETQYF. CDR3 sequence (DNA): TGTGCCAGCAGTTTTATAGGGGCGCGGGAGACCCAGTACTTC.

The rearrangement uses TRBV20-1 and TRBJ1-2; D is ambiguous. Germline CDR1 DFQATT, CDR2 SNEGSKA (reference sequence). V lost 0 bases and J 3 bases, leaving 14 bases between the germline ends. The length of the CDR3 is 15 residues. CDR3 residues: CSARDWPQLYYGYTF. CDR3 DNA: TGCAGTGCTAGAGATTGGCCCCAGTTGTACTATGGCTACACCTTC.

The chain uses TRBV12-3 or TRBV12-4 and TRBJ2-2; D gene uncertain. The V end lost 2 bases, the J end lost 4 bases, and 8 bases lay between the germline ends. CDR3 length: 14 residues. CDR3 sequence: CASSLLVATGELFF. CDR3 DNA sequence: TGTGCCAGCAGTTTATTGGTGGCCACCGGGGAGCTGTTTTTT.

The chain has TRBV7-2 and TRBJ1-1, with 9 bases that match TRBD1. Germline values: CDR1 SGHTA, CDR2 FQGNSA. This CDR3 is 15 amino acids long. The ends lost 5 bases at V and 5 bases at J; junction bases unmatched: 9. CDR3 protein: CASSTIQGAGTEAFF. CDR3 sequence (DNA): TGTGCCAGCAGCACGATACAGGGGGCAGGTACTGAAGCTTTCTTT.

This clonotype has more than one count but fewer than ten. The rearrangement joins TRBV12-3 or TRBV12-4 to TRBJ2-3; perhaps TRBD2 as D (6 bases). This CDR3 spans 17 amino acids. The ends were cut back, 6 bases at V and 2 bases at J, with 21 bases in the middle. The DNA of the CDR3 is TGTGCCAGCAGATCACCGTTCGGGGACTCAAACACAGATACGCAGTATTTT. Residues: CASRSPFGDSNTDTQYF.

This clonotype was detected ten times or more. The V gene is TRBV28, the J gene TRBJ2-3; 10 bases map to TRBD2. The CDR3 totals 15 residues. The germline V gene encodes CDR1 MDHEN and CDR2 SYDVKM. The junction had 9 bases not matched to a gene; V was cut back by 8 bases and J by 4 bases. The CDR3 sequence is CASQQAGGPSDTQYF. CDR3 DNA: TGTGCCAGCCAGCAAGCGGGAGGGCCTTCAGATACGCAGTATTTT. Complete variable domain (other parts from reference TRBV28 and TRBJ2-3): DVKVTQSSRYLVKRTGEKVFLECVQDMDHENMFWYRQDPGLGLRLIYFSYDVKMKEKGDIPEGYSVSREKKERFSLILESASTNQTSMYLCASQQAGGPSDTQYFGPGTRLTVL.

The chain has TRBV28 and TRBJ1-1; D gene uncertain. The CDR3 has 14 residues. The germline gives CDR1 MDHEN, CDR2 SYDVKM. V shed 8 bases and J shed 8 bases, with 21 bases lying between them. The CDR3 region has the DNA TGTGCCAGCCGTTCGCAGGCAGCGAGAGAAGAAGCTTTCTTT. Amino acids: CASRSQAAREEAFF.